The rows below give T cell receptor beta chains drawn from one sample of a study of identical twins. TCRdb ran MiXCR on the 5' RACE reads and lists one entry per CDR3 protein. This sample has approximately 620,000 distinct CDR3 sequences, with 8.6% found just once. This same sample was also part of a study on yellow fever vaccine responses in identical twins.

Sample: PBMCs. These receptors came from a woman aged 18-29 years in good health. CDR3s include the opening cysteine and the closing phenylalanine or tryptophan. The D gene is left open where the match is weak. Expanded clones get a size class; other rows say once, few or many, or leave the size out.

v_gene	j_gene	abundance	d_gene	CDR3aa	CDR3nt
TRBV29-1	TRBJ2-7	.	.	CSVETGLTYEQYF	TGCAGCGTTGAAACGGGGTTAACCTACGAGCAGTACTTC
TRBV20-1	TRBJ2-2	few	.	CSAKPGQLLPNTGELFF	TGCAGTGCTAAACCGGGACAATTATTACCGAACACCGGGGAGCTGTTTTTT
TRBV7-2	TRBJ2-2	many	.	CASSLSLSGRTGELFF	TGTGCCAGCAGCTTATCCTTATCGGGACGCACCGGGGAGCTGTTTTTT
TRBV4-3	TRBJ2-7	.	TRBD2	CASSQAAGTSGSYEQYF	TGCGCCAGCAGCCAGGCCGCAGGGACTAGCGGCTCCTACGAGCAGTACTTC
TRBV6-1	TRBJ1-3	.	TRBD1	CASSPDRDPSGNTIYF	TGTGCCAGCAGCCCCGACAGGGACCCCTCTGGAAACACCATATATTTT
TRBV5-1	TRBJ2-7	many	.	CASSLGQLSYEQYF	TGCGCCAGCAGCTTGGGACAGTTATCCTACGAGCAGTACTTC
TRBV5-1	TRBJ2-1	many	TRBD2	CASSSPSGNYNEQFF	TGCGCCAGCAGCTCCCCTAGCGGGAATTACAATGAGCAGTTCTTC
TRBV6-2/TRBV6-3	TRBJ2-5	.	TRBD1	CASSSPGQGVETQYF	TGTGCCAGCAGTTCTCCAGGACAGGGGGTTGAGACCCAGTACTTC
TRBV7-3	TRBJ1-6	many	TRBD1	CASSPGGYSPLHF	TGTGCCAGCAGCCCAGGGGGCTATTCACCCCTCCACTTT
TRBV27	TRBJ1-1	.	TRBD1	CASSLLLTGPLWEAFF	TGTGCCAGCAGTTTACTCCTGACAGGGCCACTCTGGGAAGCTTTCTTT
TRBV10-3	TRBJ2-1	many	.	CAISGIDGDNEQFF	TGTGCCATCAGTGGGATAGACGGAGACAATGAGCAGTTCTTC
TRBV28	TRBJ2-3	.	TRBD2	CASSLPIFGGGNKDTQYF	TGTGCCAGCAGTTTACCCATATTTGGCGGGGGAAACAAAGATACGCAGTATTTT
TRBV5-1	TRBJ2-7	many	.	CASSLGRTVALLMEQYF	TGCGCCAGCAGCTTGGGTAGGACAGTGGCCCTCCTTATGGAGCAGTACTTC
TRBV28	TRBJ2-3	.	TRBD2	CASSLAASGSTDTQYF	TGTGCCAGCAGCCTTGCGGCTAGCGGGAGCACAGATACGCAGTATTTT
TRBV10-3	TRBJ2-7	.	TRBD1	CAISESGTGTYEQYF	TGTGCCATCAGTGAGTCAGGGACAGGGACCTACGAGCAGTACTTC
TRBV27	TRBJ2-7	few	TRBD2	CGSGGTRGYEQYF	TGTGGCTCGGGGGGTACTAGAGGCTACGAGCAGTACTTC
TRBV20-1	TRBJ2-5	.	.	CSAIVASVQETQYF	TGCAGTGCTATCGTGGCTAGCGTTCAAGAGACCCAGTACTTC
TRBV12-3/TRBV12-4	TRBJ2-3	.	TRBD2	CASSPFPGVAGDTQYF	TGTGCCAGCAGCCCCTTCCCAGGAGTAGCGGGAGATACGCAGTATTTT
TRBV10-3	TRBJ2-5	many	.	CATTTGWRSETQYF	TGTGCCACCACCACAGGGTGGAGAAGCGAGACCCAGTACTTC
TRBV30	TRBJ2-3	.	.	CAWGQGGSDTQYF	TGTGCCTGGGGGCAGGGAGGAAGTGATACGCAGTATTTT
TRBV20-1	TRBJ2-5	few	.	CSASPLDRETQYF	TGCAGTGCTAGTCCACTAGATCGAGAGACCCAGTACTTC
TRBV20-1	TRBJ2-3	few	TRBD2	CSAPIPTSGIIMGTQYF	TGCAGTGCCCCAATCCCGACTAGCGGGATAATTATGGGTACGCAGTATTTT
TRBV12-3/TRBV12-4	TRBJ1-3	few	.	CASGTNGNTIYF	TGTGCCAGCGGGACGAACGGAAACACCATATATTTT
TRBV20-1	TRBJ2-5	few	.	CSARVMETQYF	TGCAGTGCTAGAGTAATGGAGACCCAGTACTTC